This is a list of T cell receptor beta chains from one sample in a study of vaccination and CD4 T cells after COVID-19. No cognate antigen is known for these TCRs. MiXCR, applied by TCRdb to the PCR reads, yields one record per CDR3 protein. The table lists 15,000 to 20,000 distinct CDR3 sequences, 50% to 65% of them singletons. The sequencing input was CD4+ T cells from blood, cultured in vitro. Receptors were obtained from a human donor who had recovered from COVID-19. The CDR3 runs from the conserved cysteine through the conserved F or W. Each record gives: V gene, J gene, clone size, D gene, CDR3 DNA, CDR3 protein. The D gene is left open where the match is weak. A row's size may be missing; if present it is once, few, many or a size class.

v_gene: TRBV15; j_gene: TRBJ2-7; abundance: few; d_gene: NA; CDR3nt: TGTGCCACCAGCAGAGATCGCCGGGTTTCCTACGAGCAGTACTTC; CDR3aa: CATSRDRRVSYEQYF
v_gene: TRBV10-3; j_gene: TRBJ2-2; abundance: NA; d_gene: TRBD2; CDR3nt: TGTGCCATCAGAAGGACTAGCGGGAGGGCCGGAGCCGGGGAGCTGTTTTTT; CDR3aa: CAIRRTSGRAGAGELFF
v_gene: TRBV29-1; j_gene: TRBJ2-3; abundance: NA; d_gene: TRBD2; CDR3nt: TGCAGCGGTAGCGGGAGGTTTACAGATACGCAGTATTTT; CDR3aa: CSGSGRFTDTQYF
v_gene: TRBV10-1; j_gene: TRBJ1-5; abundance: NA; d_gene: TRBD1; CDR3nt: TGCGCCAGCAGTGAACGGGACAGGAAGCCGTGGGTGTCTAGCAATCAGCCCCAGCATTTT; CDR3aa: CASSERDRKPWVSSNQPQHF
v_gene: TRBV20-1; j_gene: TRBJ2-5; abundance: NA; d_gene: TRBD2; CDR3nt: TGCAGTGCTAGCCTAGCGGGAAGGGGAGTGGAGGAGACCCAGTACTTC; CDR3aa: CSASLAGRGVEETQYF
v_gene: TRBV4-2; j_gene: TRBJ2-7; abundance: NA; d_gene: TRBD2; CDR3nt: TGTGCCAGCAGCCGGGGGGGCGAGCAGTACTTC; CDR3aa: CASSRGGEQYF
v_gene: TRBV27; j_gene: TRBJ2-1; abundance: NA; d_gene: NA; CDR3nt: TGTGCCAGCAGTGATAATGAGTGGCAGTTCTTC; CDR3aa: CASSDNEWQFF
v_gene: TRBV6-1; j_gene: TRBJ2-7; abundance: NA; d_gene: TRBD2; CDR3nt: TGTGCCAGCAGTGCCGGACTAGCTCGGGACGAGCAGTACTTC; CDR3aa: CASSAGLARDEQYF
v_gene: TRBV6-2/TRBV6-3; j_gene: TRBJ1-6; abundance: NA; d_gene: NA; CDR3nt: TGTGCCAGCAGGAACACTCGAATCTATAATTCACCCCTCCACTTT; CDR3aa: CASRNTRIYNSPLHF
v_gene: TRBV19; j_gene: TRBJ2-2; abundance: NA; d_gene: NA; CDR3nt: TGTGCCAGTAATAAAGTGTGGACCGGGGAGCTGTTTTTT; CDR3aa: CASNKVWTGELFF
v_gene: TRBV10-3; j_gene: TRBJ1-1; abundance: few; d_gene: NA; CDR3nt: TGTGCCATCGGAGGGAGCGGGCGCGCTGAAGCTTTCTTT; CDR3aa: CAIGGSGRAEAFF
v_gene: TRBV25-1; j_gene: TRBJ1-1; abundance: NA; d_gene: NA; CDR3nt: TGTGCCAGCAGTGACCCAACAGTGAGGAACACTGAAGCTTTCTTT; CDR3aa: CASSDPTVRNTEAFF
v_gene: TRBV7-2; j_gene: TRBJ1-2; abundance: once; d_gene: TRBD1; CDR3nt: TGTGCCAGCAGCTTCCCTACAGGGGACTCTACCTATGGCTACACCTTC; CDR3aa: CASSFPTGDSTYGYTF
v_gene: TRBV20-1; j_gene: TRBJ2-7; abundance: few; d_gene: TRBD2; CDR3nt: TGCAGTGCCCTGACTAGCGGCTACGAGCAGTACTTC; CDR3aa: CSALTSGYEQYF
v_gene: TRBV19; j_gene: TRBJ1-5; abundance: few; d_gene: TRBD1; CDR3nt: TGTGCCAGTAGTGCCCCCGCGACAGGGGGCAGTCAGCCCCAGCATTTT; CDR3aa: CASSAPATGGSQPQHF